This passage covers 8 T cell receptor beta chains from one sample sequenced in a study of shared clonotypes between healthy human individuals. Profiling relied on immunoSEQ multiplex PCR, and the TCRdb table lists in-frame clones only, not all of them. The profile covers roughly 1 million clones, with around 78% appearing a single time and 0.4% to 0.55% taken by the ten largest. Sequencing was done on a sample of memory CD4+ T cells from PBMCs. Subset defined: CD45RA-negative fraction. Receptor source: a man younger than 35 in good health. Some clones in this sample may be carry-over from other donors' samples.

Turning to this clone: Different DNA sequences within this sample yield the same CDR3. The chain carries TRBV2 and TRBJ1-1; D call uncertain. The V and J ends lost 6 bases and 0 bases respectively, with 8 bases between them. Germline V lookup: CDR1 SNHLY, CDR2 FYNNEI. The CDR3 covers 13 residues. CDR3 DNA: TGTGCCAGCAGCGGAGAGATGAACACTGAAGCTTTCTTT. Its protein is CASSGEMNTEAFF.

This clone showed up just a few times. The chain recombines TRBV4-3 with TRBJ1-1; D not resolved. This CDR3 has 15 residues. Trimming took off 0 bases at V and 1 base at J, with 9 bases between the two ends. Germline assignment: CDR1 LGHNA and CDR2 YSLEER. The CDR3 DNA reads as TGCGCCAGCAGCCAAGATTCGGCAACGAACACTGAAGCTTTCTTT. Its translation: CASSQDSATNTEAFF.

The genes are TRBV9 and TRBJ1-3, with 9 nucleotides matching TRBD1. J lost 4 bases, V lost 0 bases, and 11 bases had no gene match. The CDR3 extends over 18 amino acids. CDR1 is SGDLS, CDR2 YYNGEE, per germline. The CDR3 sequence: CASSVATGGQGQGNTIYF. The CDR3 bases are TGTGCCAGCAGCGTAGCTACGGGGGGACAGGGACAAGGAAACACCATATATTTT.

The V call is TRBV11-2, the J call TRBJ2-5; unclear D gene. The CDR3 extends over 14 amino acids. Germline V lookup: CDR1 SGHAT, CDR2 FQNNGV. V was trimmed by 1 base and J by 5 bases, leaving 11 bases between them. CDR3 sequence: CASSLGQATETQYF. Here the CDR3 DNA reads TGTGCCAGCAGCTTAGGCCAGGCGACGGAGACCCAGTACTTC.

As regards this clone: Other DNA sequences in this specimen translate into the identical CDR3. CDR3 amino acids: CASSFRGETQYF. In DNA, the CDR3 is TGTGCCAGCAGTTTTAGGGGAGAGACCCAGTACTTC. The chain links TRBV28 to TRBJ2-5, with TRBD1 as a possible D gene (5 bases). CDR3 size: 12 residues. The germline V and J ends were trimmed by 3 bases and 4 bases, with 6 bases remaining between them. Per germline, CDR1 MDHEN and CDR2 SYDVKM.

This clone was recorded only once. The CDR3 DNA is TGTGCCACCGGAGCCTTCTCTAGCAATCAGCCCCAGCATTTT. Protein product: CATGAFSSNQPQHF. The chain is built from TRBV19 and TRBJ1-5; D not certain. This CDR3 region has 14 residues. Looked up from germline, CDR1 is LNHDA and CDR2 is SQIVND (reference sequence). The ends were cut back, 10 bases at V and 0 bases at J, with 13 bases in the middle.

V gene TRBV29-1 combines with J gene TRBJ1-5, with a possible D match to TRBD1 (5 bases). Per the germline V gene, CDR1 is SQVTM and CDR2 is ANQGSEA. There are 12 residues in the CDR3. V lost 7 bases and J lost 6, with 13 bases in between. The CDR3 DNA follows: TGCAGCGCCGCCTGGAGGGGTCAGCCCCAGCATTTT. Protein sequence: CSAAWRGQPQHF.

The DNA of the CDR3 is TGTGCCAGCAGCCCCCCGGGACCCAGGGGCTACGAGCAGTACTTC. Amino acids: CASSPPGPRGYEQYF. The V and J genes are TRBV7-2 and TRBJ2-7; maybe TRBD1 (6 bases). This CDR3 contains 15 residues. The ends were cut back, 5 bases at V and 3 bases at J, with 17 bases in the middle. Germline CDR1 SGHTA, CDR2 FQGNSA.